This T cell receptor beta chain was recovered during a study of CD8+CD57+ T cells in acquired aplastic anemia (dated by TCRdb to the late 2010s). General notes on the study: Extracted DNA from sorted CD4+ and CD8+ cells averaged around 3.5 ug, ranging from roughly 0.17 to 30 ug. For healthy donor samples, the average read count was about 10.8 million for CD4+ cells and roughly 12 million for CD8+ cells. Study-wide conclusions, independent of this receptor: Twenty-nine CD8+ CDR3 sequences were shared between patients and controls but appeared highly expressed in patients and within their immunodominant clones. No significant difference in CD8+ Simpson's diversity was found between patients and healthy controls (P=0.060).

Points on this clonotype: Its antigen remains undetermined. Base qualities are not recorded, but no much larger clone differs from it by a single base.

Genomic DNA was used as template for profiling of TCR beta VDJ combinations and CDR3 sequences. TCR repertoire sequencing was run on an Illumina HiSeq 2000. Under the source paper's analysis protocol: TRBV/TRBJ rearrangement plots, CDR3 size and DJ length profiles, and Simpson's diversity index were used to assess repertoires. Whichever DNA sequence was most abundant in the deep sequencing data was defined as the immunodominant clone. CDR3 amino acid sequences were screened for sharing across subjects and were compared with published repertoires and the VDJdb database. Through fastp at Q25 and MiXCR, TCRdb rebuilt clones from the public reads, retaining in-frame beta chains. A single entry per CDR3 protein holds the most common genes and DNA from its merged rows. In this record, the V and J calls reflect TCRdb's handling and not the investigators' own analysis. Within this sample are some 190,000 distinct CDR3 sequences, with approximately 49% of them counted one time only. The ten largest clonotypes hold around a sixth of the sample.

In this study, sorted CD4+ and CD8+ T cells from the blood of healthy subjects and of severe aplastic anemia patients had their TCR repertoires deep-sequenced. Ficoll-Paque density gradient centrifugation was used to isolate peripheral blood mononuclear cells. Before DNA extraction, CD4+ and CD8+ T cells were sorted with FACS or magnetic beads. After removal of 4 bases from V and 5 bases from J, the junction retains 11 bases not matched to a gene. The germline V gene gives CDR1 as SGHRS and CDR2 as YFSETQ. The CDR3, cysteine through phenylalanine, is 16 amino acids long. Only the CDR3 region is kept as DNA, spanning 48 bases read in frame from base 1.

Sequencing was carried out using sorted CD4+, CD8+, or CD8+CD57+ T cells (not recorded which) from PBMCs. The chain was built from TRBV5-1 and TRBJ2-2, and TRBD2 matches 7 of the central bases. The clonotype originates from a human donor in good health, serving as a control. The CDR3 corresponds to CASSPPETSITGELFF. The nucleotide sequence is given as TGCGCCAGCAGCCCCCCCGAGACTAGCATTACCGGGGAGCTGTTTTTT. The CDR3 plus the reference TRBV5-1 and TRBJ2-2 genes for the other parts give the full variable domain: KAGVTQTPRYLIKTRGQQVTLSCSPISGHRSVSWYQQTPGQGLQFLFEYFSETQRNKGNFPGRFSGRQFSNSRSEMNVSTLELGDSALYLCASSPPETSITGELFFGEGSRLTVL.